A single T cell receptor beta chain is shown here with its context. Its specificity is unknown. The V gene end was trimmed by 3 bases and the J gene end by 4 bases; junction bases not matched to a gene: 6. This CDR3 has 15 amino acids. Germline-derived CDR1 and CDR2 are SGHTA and FQGNSA. The data were obtained in a study of T-cell memory formation after mild COVID-19. Study-wide points: Second-wave clones with a day 37 peak had unconfirmed SARS-CoV-2 specificity. A balance of CD4 and CD8 characterized clones contracting day 15 to 85, whereas later expanders leaned CD4+. Certain responding clones were present in pre-infection memory, suggesting participation of cross-reactive memory.

Barcoded TCR alpha and TCR beta cDNA libraries with UMIs came from 5'RACE using constant-segment primers. TCRdb re-analysed the 5' RACE reads in MiXCR, keeping a single row per CDR3 protein. Found here are under 650,000 distinct CDR3 sequences, roughly 18% of them singletons; the top ten hold 9.5% to 15%. The chain couples TRBV7-2 to TRBJ1-3; 7 bases map to TRBD1. The sequenced sample was PBMCs or a T cell subset sorted from them (not recorded which). This receptor was taken from an adult woman who had mild COVID-19 (a few samples of this study predate the infection). Cell type and time point are not known. The CDR3 DNA reads as TGTGCCAGCAGCTTGGGACAGCTCCTCGGAAACACCATATATTTT. Amino acid sequence: CASSLGQLLGNTIYF.